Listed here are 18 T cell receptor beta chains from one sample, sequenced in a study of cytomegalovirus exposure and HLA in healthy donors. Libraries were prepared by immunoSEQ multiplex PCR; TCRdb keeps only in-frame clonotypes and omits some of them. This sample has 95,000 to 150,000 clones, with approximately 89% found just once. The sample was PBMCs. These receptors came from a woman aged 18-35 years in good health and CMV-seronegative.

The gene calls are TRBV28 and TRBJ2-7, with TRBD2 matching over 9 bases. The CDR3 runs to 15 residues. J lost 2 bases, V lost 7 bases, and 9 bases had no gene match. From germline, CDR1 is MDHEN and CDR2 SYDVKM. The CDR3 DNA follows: TGTGCCAGCATCGGGGAGGGACTAGCTACCTACGAGCAGTACTTC. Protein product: CASIGEGLATYEQYF. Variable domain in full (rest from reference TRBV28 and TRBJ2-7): DVKVTQSSRYLVKRTGEKVFLECVQDMDHENMFWYRQDPGLGLRLIYFSYDVKMKEKGDIPEGYSVSREKKERFSLILESASTNQTSMYLCASIGEGLATYEQYFGPGTRLTVT.

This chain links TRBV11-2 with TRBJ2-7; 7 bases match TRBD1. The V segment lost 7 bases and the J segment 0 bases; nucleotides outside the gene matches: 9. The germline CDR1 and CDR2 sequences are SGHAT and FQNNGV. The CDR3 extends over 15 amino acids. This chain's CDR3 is CASTHTSGGSYEQYF. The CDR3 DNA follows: TGTGCCAGCACCCATACTTCAGGGGGCTCCTACGAGCAGTACTTC. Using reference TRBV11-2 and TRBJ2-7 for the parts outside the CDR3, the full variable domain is EAGVAQSPRYKIIEKRQSVAFWCNPISGHATLYWYQQILGQGPKLLIQFQNNGVVDDSQLPKDRFSAERLKGVDSTLKIQPAKLEDSAVYLCASTHTSGGSYEQYFGPGTRLTVT.

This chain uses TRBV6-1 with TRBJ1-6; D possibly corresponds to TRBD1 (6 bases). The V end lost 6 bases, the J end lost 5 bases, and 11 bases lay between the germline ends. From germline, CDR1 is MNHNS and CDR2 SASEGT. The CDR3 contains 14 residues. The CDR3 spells CASRRTENNSPLHF. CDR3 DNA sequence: TGTGCCAGCAGGCGGACAGAAAATAATTCACCCCTCCACTTT.

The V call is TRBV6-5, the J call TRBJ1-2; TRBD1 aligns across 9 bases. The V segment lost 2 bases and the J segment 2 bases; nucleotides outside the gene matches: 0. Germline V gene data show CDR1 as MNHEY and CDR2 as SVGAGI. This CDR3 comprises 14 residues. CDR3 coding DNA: TGTGCCAGCAGTTACGGGACAGGGAACTATGGCTACACCTTC. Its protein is CASSYGTGNYGYTF.

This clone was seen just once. This chain's CDR3 is CASSLAGPNTEAFF. For the CDR3, the DNA is TGTGCCAGCAGTTTAGCAGGGCCGAACACTGAAGCTTTCTTT. V gene TRBV27 combines with J gene TRBJ1-1, with D maybe TRBD1 (5 bases). Germline CDR1 reads MNHEY; CDR2 reads SMNVEV (reference sequence). V was pared by 2 bases and J by 1 base, with 8 bases between. The CDR3 covers 14 residues.

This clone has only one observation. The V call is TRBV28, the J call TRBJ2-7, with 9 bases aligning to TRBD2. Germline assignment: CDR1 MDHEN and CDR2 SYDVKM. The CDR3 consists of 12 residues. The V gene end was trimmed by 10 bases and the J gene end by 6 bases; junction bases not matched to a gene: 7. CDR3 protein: CATEAGGTEQYV. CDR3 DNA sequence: TGTGCCACCGAGGCGGGGGGGACCGAGCAGTACGTC.

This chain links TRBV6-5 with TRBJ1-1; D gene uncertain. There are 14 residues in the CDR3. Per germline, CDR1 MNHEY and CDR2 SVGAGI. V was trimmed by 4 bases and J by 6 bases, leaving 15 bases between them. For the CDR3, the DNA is TGTGCCAGCAGTTCGACTATTGGACCGTCTGAAGCTTTCTTT. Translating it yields CASSSTIGPSEAFF.

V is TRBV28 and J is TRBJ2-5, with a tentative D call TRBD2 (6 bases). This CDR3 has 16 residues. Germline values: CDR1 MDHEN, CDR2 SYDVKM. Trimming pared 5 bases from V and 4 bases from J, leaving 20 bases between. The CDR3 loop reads CASSPTGSVGVETQYF. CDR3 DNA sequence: TGTGCCAGCAGTCCAACCGGGAGTGTGGGGGTAGAGACCCAGTACTTC.

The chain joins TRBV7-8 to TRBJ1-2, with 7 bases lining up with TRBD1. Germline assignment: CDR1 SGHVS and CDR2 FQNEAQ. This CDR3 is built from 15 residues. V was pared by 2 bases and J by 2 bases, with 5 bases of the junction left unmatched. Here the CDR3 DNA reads TGTGCCAGCAGCTTAACCGCGACAGGGAACTATGGCTACACCTTC. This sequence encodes CASSLTATGNYGYTF.

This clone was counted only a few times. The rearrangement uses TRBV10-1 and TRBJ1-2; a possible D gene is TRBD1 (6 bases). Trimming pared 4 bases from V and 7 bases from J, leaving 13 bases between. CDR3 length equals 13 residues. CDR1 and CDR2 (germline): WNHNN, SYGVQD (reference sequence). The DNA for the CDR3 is TGCGCCAGCAGTGGAGCCAGGGGTCTTGGCTACACCTTC. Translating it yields CASSGARGLGYTF.

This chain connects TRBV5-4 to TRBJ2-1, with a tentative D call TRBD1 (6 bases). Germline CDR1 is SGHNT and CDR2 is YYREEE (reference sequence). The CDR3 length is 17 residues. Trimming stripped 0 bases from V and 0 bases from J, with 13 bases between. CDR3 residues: CASSLGGGQDSYNEQFF. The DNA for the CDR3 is TGTGCCAGCAGCTTGGGAGGGGGACAAGACTCCTACAATGAGCAGTTCTTC.

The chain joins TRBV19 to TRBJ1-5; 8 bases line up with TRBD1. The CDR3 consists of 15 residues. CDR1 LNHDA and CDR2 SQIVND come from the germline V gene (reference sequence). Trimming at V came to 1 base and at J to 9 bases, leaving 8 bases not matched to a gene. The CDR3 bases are TGTGCCAGTAGTATAGGGACAGGGTCCTTCGTGCCCCAGCATTTT. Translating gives CASSIGTGSFVPQHF.

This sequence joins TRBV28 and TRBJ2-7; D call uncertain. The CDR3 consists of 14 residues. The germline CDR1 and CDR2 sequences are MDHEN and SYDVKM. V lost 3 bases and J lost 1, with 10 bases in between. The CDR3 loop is CASSLFGGSYEQYV. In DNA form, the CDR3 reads TGTGCCAGCAGTTTGTTCGGCGGATCCTACGAGCAGTACGTC.

DNA for the CDR3: TGTGCCAGCAGCGACAGGTCGATGGTTTCCGGGGAGCTGTTTTTT. It encodes CASSDRSMVSGELFF. V is TRBV13 and J is TRBJ2-2, with TRBD1 as a possible D gene (6 bases). Germline-derived CDR1 and CDR2 are PRHDT and FYEKMQ (reference sequence). The CDR3 runs to 15 residues. V lost 5 bases, J lost 6 bases, and 16 bases lay in between.

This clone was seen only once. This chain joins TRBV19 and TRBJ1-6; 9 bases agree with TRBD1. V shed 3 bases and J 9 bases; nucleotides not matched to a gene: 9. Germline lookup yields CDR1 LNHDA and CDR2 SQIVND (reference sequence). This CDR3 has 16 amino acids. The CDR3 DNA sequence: TGTGCCAGTAGTATCATGTCGGGACAGGGTGGTTCACCCCTCCACTTT. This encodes CASSIMSGQGGSPLHF.

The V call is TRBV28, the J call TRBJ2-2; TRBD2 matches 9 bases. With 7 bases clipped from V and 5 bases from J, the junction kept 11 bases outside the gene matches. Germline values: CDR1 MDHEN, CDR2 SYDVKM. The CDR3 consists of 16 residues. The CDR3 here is CASIKGREGWTGELFF. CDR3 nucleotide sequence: TGTGCCAGCATAAAAGGGCGGGAGGGATGGACCGGGGAGCTGTTTTTT.

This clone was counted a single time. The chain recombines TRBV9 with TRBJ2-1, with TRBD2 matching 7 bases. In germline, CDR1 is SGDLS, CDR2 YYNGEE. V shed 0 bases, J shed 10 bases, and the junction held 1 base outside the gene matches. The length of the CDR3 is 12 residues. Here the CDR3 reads CASSVEAGEQFF. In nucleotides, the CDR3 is TGTGCCAGCAGCGTAGAAGCGGGAGAGCAGTTCTTC.

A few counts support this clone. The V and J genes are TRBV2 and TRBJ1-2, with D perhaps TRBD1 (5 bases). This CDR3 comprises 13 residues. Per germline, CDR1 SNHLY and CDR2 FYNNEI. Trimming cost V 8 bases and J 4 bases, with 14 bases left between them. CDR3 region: CASGAGFGYGYTF. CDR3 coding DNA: TGTGCCAGCGGAGCAGGGTTTGGCTATGGCTACACCTTC.